What follows are 19 T cell receptor beta chains derived from one specimen sequenced in a study of cytomegalovirus exposure and HLA in healthy donors. Assay used: immunoSEQ multiplex PCR; TCRdb lists only in-frame clones, some missing. The table has some 170,000 clones, about 89% seen once. Sequencing input: PBMCs. The receptors derive from a man aged 18 to 29 in good health and CMV-seropositive.

The chain joins TRBV27 to TRBJ2-7; D is undetermined. The germline V and J ends were trimmed by 7 bases and 0 bases, with 19 bases remaining between them. The germline V gene encodes CDR1 MNHEY and CDR2 SMNVEV (reference sequence). This CDR3 contains 16 residues. The CDR3 DNA sequence: TGTGCCAGCACCCCAGATGAGACAACGAGCTCCTACGAGCAGTACTTC. Translation: CASTPDETTSSYEQYF.

This sequence joins TRBV7-9 and TRBJ2-3; tentatively, D is TRBD1 (7 bases). CDR3 size: 16 residues. Deletions cut 5 bases from V and 3 bases from J, with 18 bases between. CDR1 and CDR2 (germline): SEHNR, FQNEAQ (reference sequence). The CDR3 spells CASSRTGGGATDTQYF. The CDR3 coding sequence is TGTGCCAGCAGCCGGACCGGAGGGGGCGCGACAGATACGCAGTATTTT.

The chain links TRBV27 to TRBJ2-5; D is unclear. The V and J ends lost 9 bases and 7 bases respectively, with 12 bases between them. There are 11 residues in the CDR3. Germline CDR1 and CDR2: MNHEY and SMNVEV (reference sequence). The CDR3 loop reads CASSWAGTQYF. The DNA for the CDR3 is TGTGCCAGTTCGTGGGCCGGGACCCAGTACTTC.

The rearrangement uses TRBV30 and TRBJ2-5; 8 bases are shared with TRBD2. Looked up from germline, CDR1 is GTSNPN and CDR2 is SVGIG (reference sequence). The CDR3 loop spans 14 amino acids. V was pared by 4 bases and J by 4 bases, with 8 bases of the junction left unmatched. In nucleotides, the CDR3 is TGTGCCTGGACCCCGGGACTAGGTGTAGAGACCCAGTACTTC. Translation: CAWTPGLGVETQYF.

The chain recombines TRBV20-1 with TRBJ2-2; TRBD2 is a possible D gene (5 bases). The CDR3 consists of 11 residues. CDR1 DFQATT and CDR2 SNEGSKA come from the germline V gene (reference sequence). Trimming removed 3 bases at V and 6 bases at J, with 5 bases between. CDR3 residues: CSARDSGELFF. The CDR3 DNA reads as TGCAGTGCTAGGGACTCCGGGGAGCTGTTTTTT.

The V call is TRBV19, the J call TRBJ2-1, with D perhaps TRBD2 (6 bases). Germline loops: CDR1 LNHDA, CDR2 SQIVND (reference sequence). The CDR3 length is 16 residues. The V end was cut by 3 bases, the J end by 4 bases, with 16 bases between. The CDR3 is CASSILGLTKYNEQFF. The CDR3 nucleotides read TGTGCCAGTAGTATTCTGGGACTCACAAAATACAATGAGCAGTTCTTC.

The rearrangement joins TRBV7-3 to TRBJ2-2; D is ambiguous. Between the trimmed V and J ends, which lost 5 bases and 6 bases, there was a span of 10 bases. This CDR3 has 13 amino acids. Germline V gene sequence: CDR1 SGHTA, CDR2 FQGTGA. CDR3 region: CASSPYPPGELFF. The CDR3, as DNA: TGTGCCAGCAGCCCTTATCCCCCCGGGGAGCTGTTTTTT.

CDR3 nucleotides: TGCGCCAGCAGTTATTTGGGCCCCCAGGGGTCCTACGAGCAGTACTTC. This encodes CASSYLGPQGSYEQYF. This chain uses TRBV5-1 with TRBJ2-7; tentatively, D is TRBD1 (6 bases). Germline V CDR1 and CDR2: SGHRS, YFSETQ. The CDR3 totals 16 residues. Trimming took off 5 bases at V and 1 base at J, with 19 bases between the two ends.

The chain carries TRBV4-1 and TRBJ1-4; 9 nucleotides match TRBD1. Trimming removed 1 base from V and 6 bases from J; junction bases left unmatched: 9. Looked up from germline, CDR1 is MGHRA and CDR2 is YSYEKL. The length of the CDR3 is 17 residues. Here the CDR3 reads CASSQVSLGQGHEKLFF. The CDR3 coding sequence is TGCGCCAGCAGCCAAGTCTCGTTGGGACAGGGCCATGAAAAACTGTTTTTT.

The V and J genes are TRBV7-2 and TRBJ2-5; D remains ambiguous. V was cut by 5 bases and J by 1 base, with 8 bases left in between. The CDR3 is 13 amino acids. Germline V CDR1 and CDR2: SGHTA, FQGNSA. CDR3: CASSPSVQETQYF. CDR3 nucleotide sequence: TGTGCCAGCAGCCCCTCGGTCCAAGAGACCCAGTACTTC.

The gene calls are TRBV19 and TRBJ2-5; tentatively, D is TRBD1 (6 bases). V gave up 10 bases and J gave up 3 bases, with 21 bases separating them. Germline CDR1 reads LNHDA; CDR2 reads SQIVND (reference sequence). The CDR3 contains 15 residues. CDR3 protein: CAIRGHRGFEETQYF. The CDR3 region has the DNA TGTGCCATCCGCGGGCATAGGGGGTTCGAAGAGACCCAGTACTTC.

This chain connects TRBV18 to TRBJ2-7, with TRBD2 matching over 15 bases. Germline assignment: CDR1 KGHSH and CDR2 LQKENI. This CDR3 contains 15 residues. Trimming cost V 3 bases and J 7 bases; bases outside gene matches: 4. The DNA for the CDR3 is TGTGCCAGCTCACCCACCGGGACTAGCGGGGGGGAGCAGTACTTC. Encoded protein: CASSPTGTSGGEQYF.

This sequence joins TRBV9 and TRBJ1-6; TRBD1 agrees at 7 bases. Germline CDR1 SGDLS, CDR2 YYNGEE. Trimming at V came to 2 bases and at J to 5 bases, leaving 4 bases not matched to a gene. This CDR3 comprises 15 residues. CDR3 nucleotide sequence: TGTGCCAGCAGCGTGAGGGACAGTAATAATTCACCCCTCCACTTT. Protein product: CASSVRDSNNSPLHF. Full variable domain (outside the CDR3, taken from reference TRBV9 and TRBJ1-6): DSGVTQTPKHLITATGQRVTLRCSPRSGDLSVYWYQQSLDQGLQFLIQYYNGEERAKGNILERFSAQQFPDLHSELNLSSLELGDSALYFCASSVRDSNNSPLHFGNGTRLTVT.

The J gene is TRBJ2-5, the V gene TRBV20-1; D gene unclear. The V end was cut by 0 bases, the J end by 7 bases, with 6 bases between. Germline V gives CDR1 DFQATT, CDR2 SNEGSKA (reference sequence). The CDR3 is 11 residues long. The DNA for the CDR3 is TGCAGTGCTAGAGATTCGGGGACCCAGTACTTC. Translated: CSARDSGTQYF.

The genes are TRBV9 and TRBJ2-7; 9 positions match TRBD2. Germline CDR1 and CDR2: SGDLS and YYNGEE. The CDR3 contains 15 residues. Trimming at V came to 3 bases and at J to 3 bases, leaving 7 bases not matched to a gene. CDR3 amino acids: CASSATSGHIYEQYF. The DNA of the CDR3 is TGTGCCAGCAGCGCGACTAGCGGCCATATCTACGAGCAGTACTTC.

This chain links TRBV11-2 with TRBJ2-7; tentatively, D is TRBD2 (6 bases). Trimming shortened V by 3 bases and J by 5 bases, and 14 bases separated the two germline ends. The V gene's germline CDR1 is SGHAT and CDR2 FQNNGV. This CDR3 has 14 amino acids. In DNA, the CDR3 is TGTGCCAGCAGCTTGCCCCTAGCGAAGGACGAGCAGTACTTC. The encoded protein is CASSLPLAKDEQYF.

This rearrangement joins TRBV28 to TRBJ1-2, with a possible D match to TRBD1 (5 bases). The length of the CDR3 is 14 residues. Germline CDR1 reads MDHEN; CDR2 reads SYDVKM. V was cut by 2 bases and J by 4 bases, with 11 bases left in between. The CDR3 sequence is CASSLGRGTYGYTF. The DNA for the CDR3 is TGTGCCAGCAGTTTAGGGCGGGGGACCTATGGCTACACCTTC.

The V and J genes are TRBV4-3 and TRBJ2-3; D uncertain. Trimming pared 0 bases from V and 4 bases from J, leaving 11 bases between. CDR1 LGHNA and CDR2 YSLEER come from the germline V gene. This CDR3 region has 15 residues. The CDR3 spells CASSQDASGADTQYF. As DNA, the CDR3 is TGCGCCAGCAGCCAAGATGCGTCGGGTGCAGATACGCAGTATTTT.

The CDR3 region has the DNA TGTGCCAGCAGCTTTTCGACAGGTCCCTATGGCTACACCTTC. This translates into CASSFSTGPYGYTF. This chain links TRBV11-3 with TRBJ1-2, with D maybe TRBD1 (6 bases). The CDR3 runs 14 residues. Germline V gene lookup returns CDR1 SGHNT and CDR2 YENEEA. Deletions cut 3 bases from V and 4 bases from J, with 12 bases between.